A single sample is the source of the 9 T cell receptor beta chains below, sequenced in a study of T-cell reconstitution after alpha-beta-depleted transplantation in children. Unique molecular identifiers were incorporated during preparation of the TCRbeta library. MiXCR, applied by TCRdb to the PCR reads, yields one record per CDR3 protein. The table has roughly 350,000 distinct CDR3 sequences, about 17% seen once. The sample in question was PBMCs, mostly from graft donor cells, obtained 360 days after TCRalphabeta/CD19-depleted stem cell transplant. All receptors come from a male patient aged 2 to 10 who had a stem cell transplant for acute lymphoblastic leukemia, so the T cells may come from the graft donor.

This clonotype was seen more than once but under ten times. This chain connects TRBV20-1 to TRBJ2-5; D unclear. V shed 1 base and J shed 2 bases, with 11 bases lying between them. Germline V gene lookup returns CDR1 DFQATT and CDR2 SNEGSKA (reference sequence). This CDR3 spans 14 amino acids. CDR3 DNA: TGCAGTGCTAGAGGGGCAAACCAGCAAGAGACCCAGTACTTC. As protein: CSARGANQQETQYF.

There are a few counts of this clonotype. J is TRBJ2-4 and V is TRBV3-1; 12 bases match TRBD2. V gave up 7 bases and J gave up 5 bases; unmatched junction bases: 6. CDR1 and CDR2 from the germline V gene are LGHDT and YNNKEL (reference sequence). This CDR3 is built from 15 residues. The CDR3 here is CASTRTSGAQNIQYF. In DNA, the CDR3 is TGTGCCAGCACCCGGACTAGCGGGGCACAAAACATTCAGTACTTC.

The gene calls are TRBV6-1 and TRBJ2-7, with D possibly matching TRBD1 (5 bases). The CDR3 loop spans 14 amino acids. Looked up from germline, CDR1 is MNHNS and CDR2 is SASEGT. V shed 8 bases and J shed 2 bases, with 16 bases lying between them. The CDR3 DNA reads TGTGCCAGCGAACCCCGGACACCCACCTACGAGCAGTACTTC. This sequence encodes CASEPRTPTYEQYF.

The V gene is TRBV27, the J gene TRBJ1-2; D gene ambiguous. This CDR3 is 14 amino acids long. Germline V gene data show CDR1 as MNHEY and CDR2 as SMNVEV (reference sequence). V lost 7 bases and J 0 bases, leaving 12 bases between the germline ends. DNA for the CDR3: TGTGCCAGCATGGTACACCTGACTAACTATGGCTACACCTTC. As protein: CASMVHLTNYGYTF.

In its sample, this clonotype was seen a few times. V is TRBV5-1 and J is TRBJ2-7; D call uncertain. The CDR3 has 11 amino acids. The V end lost 6 bases, the J end lost 5 bases, and 9 bases lay between the germline ends. Germline assignment: CDR1 SGHRS and CDR2 YFSETQ. CDR3 nucleotides: TGCGCCAGCATGGGATTGAACGAGCAGTACTTC. Protein sequence: CASMGLNEQYF.

In its sample, this clonotype was seen many times. The chain is built from TRBV12-3 or TRBV12-4 and TRBJ1-1; 9 bases are shared with TRBD1. This CDR3 has 14 amino acids. V shed 4 bases and J 1 base; nucleotides not matched to a gene: 1. The CDR3, as DNA: TGTGCCAGCAGTTGGGGACAGGGGAACACTGAAGCTTTCTTT. Translated, it gives CASSWGQGNTEAFF.

The chain links TRBV27 to TRBJ1-1, with TRBD1 as a possible D gene (6 bases). Looked up from germline, CDR1 is MNHEY and CDR2 is SMNVEV (reference sequence). The CDR3 totals 11 residues. The V gene lost 7 bases and the J gene lost 4 bases, with 7 bases spanning the gap. Here the CDR3 DNA reads TGTGCCAGCAAAGGGGGCACTGAAGCTTTCTTT. Its protein is CASKGGTEAFF.

The table lists this clonotype with a few counts. The chain uses TRBV4-1 and TRBJ2-7; TRBD1 is a possible D gene (6 bases). V lost 2 bases and J 2 bases, leaving 19 bases between the germline ends. Germline V CDR1 and CDR2: MGHRA, YSYEKL. The CDR3 runs 17 residues. The CDR3 protein is CASSQPLRGSSTYEQYF. CDR3 sequence (DNA): TGCGCCAGCAGCCAACCTCTAAGGGGGAGTAGTACCTACGAGCAGTACTTC.

This clonotype was seen more than once but under ten times. The V call is TRBV28, the J call TRBJ2-2; D is undetermined. The CDR3 extends over 14 amino acids. V lost 8 bases to trimming and J lost 5 bases, with 15 bases between them. Per the germline V gene, CDR1 is MDHEN and CDR2 is SYDVKM. The CDR3 spells CASRLGLGTGELFF. DNA of the CDR3: TGTGCCAGCCGTCTTGGGCTGGGAACCGGGGAGCTGTTTTTT. Filled out from reference TRBV28 and TRBJ2-2, the complete variable domain reads DVKVTQSSRYLVKRTGEKVFLECVQDMDHENMFWYRQDPGLGLRLIYFSYDVKMKEKGDIPEGYSVSREKKERFSLILESASTNQTSMYLCASRLGLGTGELFFGEGSRLTVL.